This T cell receptor (beta chain) was obtained from a study of blood T cell repertoires in COVID-19. Looking at the study overall: The United States, Italy and Spain provided the acute and convalescent COVID-19 samples. PBMCs, B-cell-depleted T cells, or T cells were the source of the cDNA or gDNA that made up the material.

Original data processing: The authors estimated nucleated cell counts from reference gene primer amplification. Assay: immunoSEQ multiplex PCR; the TCRdb copy retains only in-frame clones and omits some. The DNA was the basis for D and trimming; V, J and clone size are from that table. The data show roughly 110,000 clones, with around 80% seen just once and 11% to 15% held by the top ten. The germline V and J ends were trimmed by 0 bases and 0 bases, with 8 bases remaining between them. The germline V gene encodes CDR1 WNHNN and CDR2 SYGVQD (reference sequence). This CDR3 spans 16 amino acids. Sequencing was done on a sample of peripheral blood. This sequence joins TRBV10-1 and TRBJ2-2; possible D gene TRBD1, 5 bases. The clonotype originates from a woman aged 60-70 years with acute or convalescent COVID-19. The CDR3 region is CASSESWGANTGELFF. CDR3 nucleotides: TGCGCCAGCAGTGAGTCTTGGGGCGCGAACACCGGGGAGCTGTTTTTT.